The 8 T cell receptor beta chains given below trace back to one sample, sequenced in a study of OX40 agonist ivuxolimab in advanced cancers. Produced via immunoSEQ multiplex PCR; TCRdb's table is partial and in-frame only. Of just under 20,000 clones detected, over 75% appear once; the ten largest clones hold 30% to 35%. Specimen: CD4+ or CD8+ T cells sorted from blood, collected in a trial of the OX40 agonist ivuxolimab. The receptor source for this set is an adult with an advanced solid tumor such as melanoma, head and neck, liver or kidney cancer.

The chain uses TRBV19 and TRBJ2-1; 8 bases are shared with TRBD1. The J segment lost 6 bases and the V segment lost 6 bases, leaving 4 bases of the junction unmatched. The CDR3 totals 13 residues. Germline loops: CDR1 LNHDA, CDR2 SQIVND (reference sequence). The CDR3 is CASRDRVSNEQFF. In DNA, the CDR3 is TGTGCCAGTAGGGACAGGGTTTCCAATGAGCAGTTCTTC.

The chain carries TRBV23-1 and TRBJ1-5; the D gene is possibly TRBD1 (6 bases). TRBV23-1 is marked as an open reading frame, function uncertain. V lost 5 bases to trimming and J lost 0 bases, with 20 bases between them. This CDR3 contains 18 residues. CDR3: CASSASLDSANSNQPQHF. In nucleotides, the CDR3 is TGCGCCAGCAGTGCCTCCTTGGACAGTGCAAATAGCAATCAGCCCCAGCATTTT.

V is TRBV5-1 and J is TRBJ1-1, with TRBD1 matching 7 bases. CDR1 is SGHRS, CDR2 YFSETQ, per germline. There are 11 residues in the CDR3. V lost 5 bases and J lost 11; bases outside the gene matches: 6. The CDR3 nucleotides read TGCGCCAGCAGGGACGACAGGGCGGCTTTCTTT. It translates to CASRDDRAAFF. Looking up the rest from reference TRBV5-1 and TRBJ1-1 gives the full variable domain: KAGVTQTPRYLIKTRGQQVTLSCSPISGHRSVSWYQQTPGQGLQFLFEYFSETQRNKGNFPGRFSGRQFSNSRSEMNVSTLELGDSALYLCASRDDRAAFFGQGTRLTVV.

The chain links TRBV6-5 to TRBJ1-2, with D perhaps matching TRBD1 (5 bases). Germline CDR1 is MNHEY and CDR2 is SVGAGI. This CDR3 has 13 amino acids. Trimming removed 5 bases at V and 8 bases at J, with 15 bases between. CDR3 residues: CASSPAGGGGYTF. The CDR3 DNA reads TGTGCCAGCAGTCCCGCCGGTGGGGGAGGCTACACCTTC.

This clone ranks as medium-sized. This chain joins TRBV7-9 and TRBJ2-7, with a possible D match to TRBD1 (6 bases). The V end lost 6 bases, the J end lost 3 bases, and 15 bases lay between the germline ends. CDR1 SEHNR and CDR2 FQNEAQ come from the germline V gene (reference sequence). This CDR3 has 14 amino acids. The CDR3 DNA sequence: TGTGCCAGCAGGCCGGACAGAGAAGACTACGAGCAGTACTTC. Protein product: CASRPDREDYEQYF.

In this sample, this clone turned up once. This sequence joins TRBV4-1 and TRBJ1-2; TRBD1 might be the D (5 bases). The CDR3 spans 16 residues. V lost 1 base and J 4 bases, leaving 16 bases between the germline ends. CDR1 MGHRA and CDR2 YSYEKL come from the germline V gene. For the CDR3, the DNA is TGCGCCAGCAGCCAAGGTTCGTCGGGACCCGTCTATGGCTACACCTTC. Its translation: CASSQGSSGPVYGYTF.

The chain is built from TRBV18 and TRBJ1-5, with unresolved D. V dropped 4 bases and J dropped 7 bases, with 14 bases sitting between them. The CDR3 spans 14 residues. Germline V CDR1 and CDR2: KGHSH, LQKENI. The CDR3 DNA reads as TGTGCCAGCTCACTATCTGGGGATAGCCAGCCCCAGCATTTT. The encoded protein is CASSLSGDSQPQHF.

The chain joins TRBV4-1 to TRBJ2-7, with unresolved D. The CDR3 is made up of 17 amino acids. V shed 3 bases and J shed 5 bases, with 23 bases lying between them. Germline assignment: CDR1 MGHRA and CDR2 YSYEKL. Here the CDR3 reads CASSHPGSSNVPHEQYF. In DNA form, the CDR3 reads TGCGCCAGCAGCCACCCAGGAAGCAGTAACGTCCCCCACGAGCAGTACTTC.